This is a list of T cell receptor beta chains from one sample in a study of blood T cell repertoires in COVID-19. Clones were sequenced by immunoSEQ multiplex PCR, and TCRdb holds only the in-frame ones, with some missing. The data show 390,000 or so clones, with around 91% seen just once and approximately 6.2% held by the top ten. The sequenced sample was peripheral blood. These receptors all come from a man aged 18 to 30 with active or convalescent COVID-19. CDR3s include the opening cysteine and the closing phenylalanine or tryptophan. D genes are given only for firm matches. Size tells how often a clone was seen (once, few, many) or the class of an expanded clone, and some rows leave it out.

CDR3aa,CDR3nt,abundance,d_gene,j_gene,v_gene
CAWGGTVSGNTIYF,TGTGCCTGGGGTGGGACAGTCTCTGGAAACACCATATATTTT,NA,TRBD1,TRBJ1-3,TRBV30
CASSSLRGGAGNTIYF,TGTGCCAGCAGTTCACTGAGGGGGGGCGCTGGAAACACCATATATTTT,NA,NA,TRBJ1-3,TRBV28
CASSQVDGPRTTNEKLFF,TGTGCCAGCAGCCAAGTCGATGGGCCCAGGACAACTAATGAAAAACTGTTTTTT,NA,NA,TRBJ1-4,TRBV3-1/TRBV3-2
CASTPWGTGTDTQYF,TGTGCCAGCACCCCTTGGGGGACTGGCACAGATACGCAGTATTTT,NA,NA,TRBJ2-3,TRBV6-2/TRBV6-3
CASIWTANTEAFF,TGTGCCAGCATATGGACAGCGAACACTGAAGCTTTCTTT,NA,NA,TRBJ1-1,TRBV2
CASSPQGSIYNEQFF,TGTGCCAGCAGCCCTCAGGGATCAATTTACAATGAGCAGTTCTTC,NA,NA,TRBJ2-1,TRBV27
CASSQGTGLRGGAFF,TGCGCCAGCAGCCAGGGGACGGGACTTAGAGGAGGTGCTTTCTTT,once,NA,TRBJ1-1,TRBV4-1
CASSRVRDSGEQYF,TGTGCCAGCAGCCGCGTTAGGGACAGCGGCGAGCAGTACTTC,NA,TRBD1,TRBJ2-7,TRBV28
CASSLLPGLDYEQYF,TGTGCCAGCAGTTTACTACCGGGACTAGACTACGAGCAGTACTTC,NA,TRBD2,TRBJ2-7,TRBV27
CASSSGQVYEQYF,TGTGCCAGCTCATCGGGACAGGTCTACGAGCAGTACTTC,NA,TRBD1,TRBJ2-7,TRBV18
CAVQTQGAGNTEAFF,TGTGCCGTTCAAACACAGGGGGCAGGGAACACTGAAGCTTTCTTT,NA,TRBD1,TRBJ1-1,TRBV28
CASSAQGGYGYTF,TGTGCCAGCAGTGCACAGGGAGGGTATGGCTACACCTTC,NA,NA,TRBJ1-2,TRBV6-4
CASSLRTDKNTEAFF,TGTGCCAGCTCACTCCGGACAGACAAGAACACTGAAGCTTTCTTT,NA,NA,TRBJ1-1,TRBV18
CSVDWTGGKDLNTEAFF,TGCAGCGTTGATTGGACAGGGGGGAAGGACCTGAACACTGAAGCTTTCTTT,NA,TRBD1,TRBJ1-1,TRBV29-1
CASSSPSLQGTRTQPQHF,TGTGCCAGCAGTTCCCCTTCCTTACAGGGGACCCGGACTCAGCCCCAGCATTTT,NA,TRBD1,TRBJ1-5,TRBV28
CASSYSSLQGGEAFF,TGTGCCAGCAGTTACTCTTCATTGCAGGGCGGTGAAGCTTTCTTT,NA,NA,TRBJ1-1,TRBV6-2/TRBV6-3
CASRPKTRDETQYF,TGCGCCAGCCGTCCTAAAACTAGAGACGAGACCCAGTACTTC,NA,NA,TRBJ2-5,TRBV10-1
CASSVVTSTDTQYF,TGTGCCAGCAGCGTAGTTACTAGCACAGATACGCAGTATTTT,NA,NA,TRBJ2-3,TRBV9
CASSPGGNIQYF,TGTGCCAGCAGTCCGGGAGGAAACATTCAGTACTTC,once,TRBD2,TRBJ2-4,TRBV2